This TCR beta chain was identified during a study of post-analysis software for immune sequencing data. This clonotype was found a few times. Its cognate antigen is unknown. Overall study findings and caveats: The five TRBV segments detected at higher frequency in patients than in controls included TRBV5-6, TRBV5-1 and TRBV20-1. Among multiple sclerosis patients, normalized Chao1 diversity was significantly below that of controls. Same-batch preparations were strongly co-clustered by F measure.

V lost 6 bases, J lost 3 bases, and 12 bases lay in between. Germline V lookup: CDR1 DFQATT, CDR2 SNEGSKA (reference sequence). The CDR3 spans 13 residues. Built from TCR beta cDNA, the libraries had unique molecular identifiers in them. The T cell input of roughly 0.9 to 11 million gave a few hundred thousand cDNA molecules. TCRdb reprocessed the PCR reads with MiXCR, giving one entry per CDR3 protein. Of hundreds of thousands of distinct CDR3 sequences listed, 25% to 30% are singletons. Sequencing was carried out using blood. This chain joins TRBV20-1 and TRBJ2-4; D is possibly TRBD2 (5 bases). The sequence derives from a girl between 5 and 17 years old with multiple sclerosis. The CDR3 DNA is TGCAGTGCCGGGGTATTAGGCAAAAACATTCAGTACTTC. Translating it yields CSAGVLGKNIQYF.